This TCR beta chain was identified in a study of T cells in narcolepsy. Concerning this clone: Antigen: not known. Other DNA sequences in the same sample also yield this CDR3.

Profiling relied on immunoSEQ multiplex PCR, and the TCRdb table lists in-frame clones only, not all of them. The top ten clones hold around 0.92% of a sample with some 30,000 clones, 87% of them seen once. Germline values: CDR1 SQVTM, CDR2 ANQGSEA. V was shortened by 3 bases and J by 11 bases, with 13 bases between the two germline ends. CDR3 length: 11 residues. Whole-study results and caveats: HCRT-specific and TRIB2-specific autoreactive clonotypes appeared among same-patient CSF and blood CD4+ clonotypes.

The material sequenced was memory (CD45RA-) CD4+ T cells from blood. The TCR sequence derives from a human donor in good health. The gene calls are TRBV29-1 and TRBJ1-1; D is possibly TRBD1 (6 bases). The CDR3 DNA reads TGCAGCGTTGAGGGGGGGGCTGGGGCTTTCTTT. Its protein product is CSVEGGAGAFF. Looking up the rest from reference TRBV29-1 and TRBJ1-1 gives the full variable domain: SAVISQKPSRDICQRGTSLTIQCQVDSQVTMMFWYRQQPGQSLTLIATANQGSEATYESGFVIDKFPISRPNLTFSTLTVSNMSPEDSSIYLCSVEGGAGAFFGQGTRLTVV.